This paragraph covers one T cell receptor beta chain sequence. The data belong to a study of shared clonotypes between healthy human individuals. The CDR3 consists of 14 residues. CDR1 LNHDA and CDR2 SQIVND come from the germline V gene (reference sequence). V lost 6 bases and J lost 5, with 13 bases in between. Once extracted for a subset, genomic DNA was divided evenly among several immunoSEQ plates. When replicate PCRs were run on unsorted PBMC, they used around 0.3 ug DNA, around 30,000 T cell genomes. Assay: immunoSEQ multiplex PCR; the TCRdb copy retains only in-frame clones and omits some. The top ten hold around 12% of the sample, which has 450,000 to 500,000 clones, 78% seen once. With unsorted samples, genomic DNA was obtained from 90 million to 95 million PBMCs.

The J gene is TRBJ1-4, the V gene TRBV19; no firm D call. The TCR comes from a woman aged 40 to 49 in good health. Some clones in this sample may be carry-over from other donors' samples. The specimen was PBMCs. DNA of the CDR3: TGTGCCAGTAGAATGAAGGGTGCCAATGAAAAACTGTTTTTT. It is translated as CASRMKGANEKLFF.